Each of the 9 T cell receptor beta chains below was sequenced from the same sample in a study of regulatory dendritic cells for organ transplantation (dated 2017 in TCRdb). Sorted T cell subsets were CFSE-labeled and co-cultured for 5 days with allogeneic regulatory or mature dendritic cells at a 1:10 DC:T ratio. The library was made by the immunoSEQ multiplex PCR assay. TCRdb stores this immuneACCESS table with in-frame sequences only. Part of the clones is absent; in the studies checked, under half of the shortfall reflects unresolved V genes, and no reason is known for the rest. The sample has approximately 12,000 clones on record, roughly three quarters of them singletons. The ten largest clones take up about 1.1% of the sample. No antigen has been assigned to these receptors. The specimen sequenced was naive CD8+ T cells from blood cultured with regulatory dendritic cells. Reading the label with the study, this specimen's cell subset or site is: CD45RA+ naive T cells. Source of these receptors: a human donor in good health.

The rearrangement uses TRBV27 and TRBJ2-2; D unclear. The germline CDR1 and CDR2 sequences are MNHEY and SMNVEV (reference sequence). Between the trimmed V and J ends, which lost 8 bases and 4 bases, there was a span of 8 bases. This CDR3 region has 12 residues. The CDR3 region is CASGIGTGELFF. For the CDR3, the DNA is TGTGCCAGCGGCATTGGCACCGGGGAGCTGTTTTTT.

This sequence joins TRBV6-6 and TRBJ1-4; TRBD1 might be the D (5 bases). The CDR3 contains 14 residues. Germline loops: CDR1 MNHNY, CDR2 SVGAGI (reference sequence). The V gene lost 6 bases and the J gene lost 8 bases, with 16 bases spanning the gap. In DNA form, the CDR3 reads TGTGCCAGCAGGACCTCAGGGTATAGGGAAAAACTGTTTTTT. Amino acids: CASRTSGYREKLFF.

The chain joins TRBV19 to TRBJ2-7, with 8 bases aligning to TRBD1. This CDR3 has 15 residues. Germline assignment: CDR1 LNHDA and CDR2 SQIVND (reference sequence). The V gene end was trimmed by 3 bases and the J gene end by 2 bases; junction bases not matched to a gene: 6. The DNA for the CDR3 is TGTGCCAGTAGTATGGGGGGACAGGTCGCCTACGAGCAGTACTTC. Residues: CASSMGGQVAYEQYF. The full variable domain, with the rest looked up from reference TRBV19 and TRBJ2-7, is DGGITQSPKYLFRKEGQNVTLSCEQNLNHDAMYWYRQDPGQGLRLIYYSQIVNDFQKGDIAEGYSVSREKKESFPLTVTSAQKNPTAFYLCASSMGGQVAYEQYFGPGTRLTVT.

The rearrangement links TRBV7-2 to TRBJ2-1, with TRBD1 matching over 7 bases. Germline CDR1 is SGHTA and CDR2 is FQGNSA. Unmatched junction bases numbered 5, after V lost 1 base and J lost 2 bases. This CDR3 is built from 16 residues. CDR3 sequence: CASSLVWQGAYNEQFF. The CDR3, as DNA: TGTGCCAGCAGCTTAGTGTGGCAGGGGGCCTACAATGAGCAGTTCTTC.

The CDR3: CATSRGLAGVAGELFF. The CDR3 DNA follows: TGTGCCACCAGCAGAGGACTAGCGGGGGTGGCCGGGGAGCTGTTTTTT. The chain couples TRBV15 to TRBJ2-2; 12 nucleotides match TRBD2. The J segment lost 6 bases and the V segment lost 1 base, leaving 3 bases of the junction unmatched. This CDR3 is built from 16 residues. Germline V gene lookup returns CDR1 LNHNV and CDR2 YYDKDF (reference sequence).

The rearrangement joins TRBV15 to TRBJ2-7, with D hard to call. The germline V gene has CDR1 LNHNV and CDR2 YYDKDF (reference sequence). Trimming shortened V by 3 bases and J by 4 bases, and 10 bases separated the two germline ends. This CDR3 has 13 residues. The CDR3: CATSRERRYEQYF. The DNA of the CDR3 is TGTGCCACCAGCAGGGAGAGACGGTACGAGCAGTACTTC.

The chain recombines TRBV5-1 with TRBJ2-1, with 10 bases that match TRBD2. Germline V gives CDR1 SGHRS, CDR2 YFSETQ. The J segment lost 8 bases and the V segment lost 5 bases, leaving 7 bases of the junction unmatched. This CDR3 contains 14 residues. The CDR3 spells CASREAGGLDEQFF. CDR3 in DNA: TGCGCCAGCAGGGAAGCGGGGGGGCTCGATGAGCAGTTCTTC.

The chain is built from TRBV6-1 and TRBJ2-7, with 14 bases identical to TRBD2. CDR3 length: 17 residues. Germline V CDR1 and CDR2: MNHNS, SASEGT. Trimming cost V 4 bases and J 2 bases; bases outside gene matches: 7. DNA for the CDR3: TGTGCCAGCAGTGGACTAGCGGGGGGGAAATTCCCCTACGAGCAGTACTTC. Protein sequence: CASSGLAGGKFPYEQYF.

The chain carries TRBV6-5 and TRBJ2-2, with D hard to call. Germline loops: CDR1 MNHEY, CDR2 SVGAGI. The CDR3 is 15 residues long. V was trimmed by 0 bases and J by 2 bases, leaving 7 bases between them. This CDR3 is CASSYSNINTGELFF. The CDR3 region has the DNA TGTGCCAGCAGTTACTCGAACATTAACACCGGGGAGCTGTTTTTT.